These 24 T cell receptor beta chains were sequenced from one sample in a study of blood T cell repertoires in COVID-19. Clones were sequenced by immunoSEQ multiplex PCR, and TCRdb holds only the in-frame ones, with some missing. Found here are about 310,000 clones, 70% to 90% of them singletons; the top ten hold less than 9.5%. The sequenced sample consisted of peripheral blood. The receptors here all came from a woman in her forties or fifties who had recovered from COVID-19.

The V gene is TRBV3-1 (or the pseudogene TRBV3-2), the J gene TRBJ2-7; 10 nucleotides line up with TRBD1. The germline V gene encodes CDR1 LGHDT and CDR2 YNNKEL (reference sequence). The CDR3 contains 15 residues. Trimming took 3 bases from V and 5 from J; bases not matched to a gene: 7. The CDR3 DNA follows: TGTGCCAGCAGCCACCGACAGGGGGCACACAACGAGCAGTACTTC. Translated: CASSHRQGAHNEQYF.

This CDR3 is CASRAGGGTYEQYF. Here the CDR3 DNA reads TGTGCCAGCAGGGCAGGGGGCGGGACCTACGAGCAGTACTTC. The chain is built from TRBV3-1 (or the pseudogene TRBV3-2) and TRBJ2-7, with TRBD1 matching 8 bases. The V gene's germline CDR1 is LGHDT and CDR2 YNNKEL (reference sequence). V lost 6 bases and J lost 2; bases outside the gene matches: 6. This CDR3 region has 14 residues.

This sequence joins TRBV7-2 and TRBJ1-4; D might be TRBD1 (5 bases). The CDR3 is 15 residues long. The germline V and J ends were trimmed by 1 base and 8 bases, with 14 bases remaining between them. Germline loops: CDR1 SGHTA, CDR2 FQGNSA. In DNA form, the CDR3 reads TGTGCCAGCAGCTTAGTCGGTCAGCGGGGGGAAAAACTGTTTTTT. Translating gives CASSLVGQRGEKLFF.

The chain is built from TRBV10-3 and TRBJ1-3, with D maybe TRBD1 (5 bases). CDR1 and CDR2 (germline): ENHRY, SYGVKD. With 11 bases removed from V and 0 bases from J, the gap between germline ends came to 14 bases. The CDR3 runs 14 residues. CDR3 protein: CAASDSSSGNTIYF. The CDR3 bases are TGTGCCGCCTCTGACAGTTCCTCTGGAAACACCATATATTTT.

V and J are TRBV3-1 (or the pseudogene TRBV3-2) and TRBJ2-7; 7 bases fit TRBD2. Germline V gene lookup returns CDR1 LGHDT and CDR2 YNNKEL (reference sequence). CDR3 length equals 14 residues. Trimming cost V 4 bases and J 0 bases; bases outside gene matches: 3. The CDR3 DNA reads TGTGCCAGCAGCCCCACTAGCGTCTCCTACGAGCAGTACTTC. Translation gives CASSPTSVSYEQYF.

The CDR3 loop is CASSPSGGEQYF. As DNA, the CDR3 is TGTGCCAGCAGTCCAAGCGGGGGCGAGCAGTACTTC. The chain couples TRBV2 to TRBJ2-7; 8 bases align to TRBD2. The CDR3 is 12 residues long. Germline CDR1 reads SNHLY; CDR2 reads FYNNEI. The trim removed 5 bases at V and 6 bases at J, leaving 3 bases unmatched.

This clone was seen a few times. CDR3: CASRETGVSSPLHF. CDR3 in DNA: TGTGCCAGCAGAGAGACAGGGGTGAGTTCACCCCTCCACTTT. The chain has TRBV6-5 and TRBJ1-6, with 8 bases fitting TRBD1. Unmatched junction bases numbered 7, after V lost 6 bases and J lost 9 bases. Germline V gene lookup returns CDR1 MNHEY and CDR2 SVGAGI. CDR3 size: 14 residues.

The chain recombines TRBV5-1 with TRBJ1-5; 7 bases map to TRBD1. Per the germline V gene, CDR1 is SGHRS and CDR2 is YFSETQ. The CDR3 extends over 17 amino acids. With 4 bases clipped from V and 7 bases from J, the junction kept 17 bases outside the gene matches. CDR3 nucleotides: TGCGCCAGCAGCGAACAAGCGACAGGGCAAGGCCAGCAGCCCCAGCATTTT. Encoded protein: CASSEQATGQGQQPQHF. The whole variable domain, filled in from reference TRBV5-1 and TRBJ1-5, reads KAGVTQTPRYLIKTRGQQVTLSCSPISGHRSVSWYQQTPGQGLQFLFEYFSETQRNKGNFPGRFSGRQFSNSRSEMNVSTLELGDSALYLCASSEQATGQGQQPQHFGDGTRLSIL.

The chain combines TRBV5-6 with TRBJ1-4; a possible D gene is TRBD1 (6 bases). This CDR3 region has 16 residues. Trimming stripped 4 bases from V and 8 bases from J, with 21 bases between. Germline assignment: CDR1 SGHDT and CDR2 YYEEEE. The CDR3 reads CASSPYGQRDREKLFF. The CDR3 DNA reads TGTGCCAGCAGCCCGTATGGACAGCGGGACCGAGAAAAACTGTTTTTT.

The V gene is TRBV11-2, the J gene TRBJ2-5, with TRBD2 matching 11 bases. Germline CDR1 reads SGHAT; CDR2 reads FQNNGV. Germline trimming cut 1 base from V and 5 bases from J; bases unmatched to any gene: 6. CDR3 size: 16 residues. CDR3 sequence reads: CASSLASSGGWETQYF. For the CDR3, the DNA is TGTGCCAGCAGCTTAGCGTCTAGCGGGGGGTGGGAGACCCAGTACTTC.

The chain carries TRBV5-4 and TRBJ1-1; D gene uncertain. CDR3 length: 15 amino acids. The germline V gene has CDR1 SGHNT and CDR2 YYREEE (reference sequence). Deletions cut 0 bases from V and 0 bases from J, with 9 bases between. This chain's CDR3 is CASSLAPAMNTEAFF. The DNA of the CDR3 is TGTGCCAGCAGCTTGGCCCCAGCGATGAACACTGAAGCTTTCTTT. The entire variable domain, with the rest obtained from reference TRBV5-4 and TRBJ1-1, is as follows: ETGVTQSPTHLIKTRGQQVTLRCSSQSGHNTVSWYQQALGQGPQFIFQYYREEENGRGNFPPRFSGLQFPNYSSELNVNALELDDSALYLCASSLAPAMNTEAFFGQGTRLTVV.

The chain couples TRBV3-1 (or the pseudogene TRBV3-2) to TRBJ2-7; no clear D gene. This CDR3 is built from 13 residues. Trimming removed 4 bases at V and 0 bases at J, with 7 bases between. Germline V gene data show CDR1 as LGHDT and CDR2 as YNNKEL (reference sequence). In nucleotides, the CDR3 is TGTGCCAGCAGCCGAGGCAACTCCTACGAGCAGTACTTC. This gives the protein CASSRGNSYEQYF.

The CDR3 DNA follows: TGTGCCAGCAGTGTACTAGCGGGAGGAAATGAGCAGTTCTTC. Protein product: CASSVLAGGNEQFF. The chain joins TRBV28 to TRBJ2-1, with 12 bases aligning to TRBD2. CDR3 length: 14 amino acids. The germline V gene encodes CDR1 MDHEN and CDR2 SYDVKM. V lost 5 bases to trimming and J lost 7 bases; unmatched junction nucleotides: 3.

The V gene is TRBV12-3 or TRBV12-4, the J gene TRBJ2-7; 11 bases fit TRBD1. The CDR3 consists of 12 residues. V dropped 8 bases and J dropped 3; count of bases not matched to a gene: 0. CDR3 sequence: CASGTGGYEQYF. The DNA for the CDR3 is TGTGCCAGCGGGACAGGGGGCTACGAGCAGTACTTC.

This clone was recorded only once. The chain couples TRBV19 to TRBJ2-3; TRBD1 aligns across 9 bases. V was pared by 3 bases and J by 0 bases, with 1 base of the junction left unmatched. CDR1 is LNHDA and CDR2 is SQIVND in the germline V gene (reference sequence). The length of the CDR3 is 15 residues. CDR3 in amino acids: CASSMGQGSTDTQYF. CDR3 bases: TGTGCCAGTAGTATGGGACAGGGAAGCACAGATACGCAGTATTTT.

V usage is TRBV9 and J usage is TRBJ1-2, with TRBD1 matching 7 bases. This CDR3 comprises 15 residues. The germline CDR1 and CDR2 sequences are SGDLS and YYNGEE. V was clipped by 0 bases and J by 4 bases; unmatched bases: 6. CDR3 sequence: CASSVGAGTVYGYTF. CDR3 in DNA: TGTGCCAGCAGCGTAGGCGCAGGGACAGTCTATGGCTACACCTTC.

This clone was seen at least ten times. The chain is built from TRBV19 and TRBJ1-5; weak D call: TRBD1 (5 bases). Trimming shortened V by 4 bases and J by 1 base, and 17 bases separated the two germline ends. The CDR3 totals 17 residues. Germline assignment: CDR1 LNHDA and CDR2 SQIVND (reference sequence). The CDR3 reads CASSTSPYTGSNQPQHF. In DNA form, the CDR3 reads TGTGCCAGTAGTACATCCCCCTATACAGGAAGCAATCAGCCCCAGCATTTT.

The CDR3 protein is CASSAGLTDRRRDYGYTF. For the CDR3, the DNA is TGTGCCAGCAGCGCCGGACTCACGGACAGAAGGCGGGACTATGGCTACACCTTC. The rearrangement uses TRBV9 and TRBJ1-2; perhaps TRBD1 as D (6 bases). Germline V gene sequence: CDR1 SGDLS, CDR2 YYNGEE. The CDR3 loop spans 18 amino acids. V lost 3 bases to trimming and J lost 3 bases, with 24 bases between them. Drawing the rest from reference TRBV9 and TRBJ1-2, the complete variable domain is DSGVTQTPKHLITATGQRVTLRCSPRSGDLSVYWYQQSLDQGLQFLIQYYNGEERAKGNILERFSAQQFPDLHSELNLSSLELGDSALYFCASSAGLTDRRRDYGYTFGSGTRLTVV.

The rearrangement joins TRBV7-2 to TRBJ2-6; tentative D call: TRBD1 (6 bases). V lost 0 bases to trimming and J lost 1 base, with 7 bases between them. The CDR3 has 16 amino acids. The germline gives CDR1 SGHTA, CDR2 FQGNSA. DNA of the CDR3: TGTGCCAGCAGCTTAGCAGGACAGTCTGGGGCCAACGTCCTGACTTTC. Its protein is CASSLAGQSGANVLTF.

The V gene is TRBV10-2, the J gene TRBJ2-1, with 10 bases that match TRBD2. Germline CDR1 WSHSY, CDR2 SAAADI. This CDR3 is 16 amino acids long. The V and J ends lost 0 bases and 10 bases, in that order; junction bases with no gene match: 9. CDR3 nucleotides: TGCGCCAGCAGTGAGTCCGGAGCGGGGGGGGTCACGGAGCAGTTCTTC. This translates into CASSESGAGGVTEQFF.

V usage is TRBV5-1 and J usage is TRBJ2-3; 14 positions agree with TRBD2. There are 20 residues in the CDR3. J lost 2 bases, V lost 3 bases, and 14 bases had no gene match. The germline gives CDR1 SGHRS, CDR2 YFSETQ. The CDR3 region has the DNA TGCGCCAGCAGCTCCCAGGTGCCGGGACTAGCGGGGGAGCTCACAGATACGCAGTATTTT. It is translated as CASSSQVPGLAGELTDTQYF.

This clone was picked up one time. This chain uses TRBV14 with TRBJ2-2, with 7 nucleotides matching TRBD1. Germline assignment: CDR1 SGHDN and CDR2 FVKESK. This CDR3 region has 15 residues. Germline trimming cut 1 base from V and 5 bases from J; bases unmatched to any gene: 4. DNA of the CDR3: TGTGCCAGCAGCCAAGCGCCACAGGGGACCGGGGAGCTGTTTTTT. This sequence encodes CASSQAPQGTGELFF.

This clone appeared a few times. CDR3 protein: CASSRRTGGPEAFF. The CDR3 coding sequence is TGTGCCAGCAGCCGCCGGACAGGGGGCCCTGAAGCTTTCTTT. This chain connects TRBV7-9 to TRBJ1-1; 11 bases are shared with TRBD1. With V trimmed by 5 bases and J by 6 bases, 5 bases remained unmatched. The CDR3 consists of 14 residues. The germline V gene has CDR1 SEHNR and CDR2 FQNEAQ (reference sequence).

V and J are TRBV9 and TRBJ2-5; 7 positions match TRBD2. The junction had 7 bases not matched to a gene; V was cut back by 3 bases and J by 5 bases. Germline V CDR1 and CDR2: SGDLS, YYNGEE. CDR3 length equals 14 residues. CDR3 sequence reads: CASSARTSGETQYF. The CDR3 coding sequence is TGTGCCAGCAGCGCCAGGACTAGTGGGGAGACCCAGTACTTC. The whole variable domain, filled in from reference TRBV9 and TRBJ2-5, reads DSGVTQTPKHLITATGQRVTLRCSPRSGDLSVYWYQQSLDQGLQFLIQYYNGEERAKGNILERFSAQQFPDLHSELNLSSLELGDSALYFCASSARTSGETQYFGPGTRLLVL.